This TCR beta chain was found in a study of blood T cell repertoires in COVID-19. Turning to the study itself: The United States, Italy and Spain provided the acute and convalescent COVID-19 samples. T cells, B-cell-depleted T cells, or PBMCs supplied cDNA or gDNA.

Per the authors' pipeline: Reference gene primer amplification yielded estimated nucleated cell counts. Method: immunoSEQ multiplex PCR; TCRdb's copy keeps in-frame clones and lacks some. D and trimming come from the DNA, and the V and J calls and clone size come from that table. The sample consists of 95,000 to 150,000 clones, approximately 88% of them appearing once. CDR3 length: 13 residues. Trimming took off 0 bases at V and 8 bases at J, with 7 bases between the two ends. In germline, CDR1 is SEHNR, CDR2 FQNEAQ (reference sequence). The TCR originated in a man in his fifties or sixties with acute or convalescent COVID-19. Specimen: peripheral blood. The chain couples TRBV7-9 to TRBJ1-4; D is unclear. The CDR3 loop reads CASSLAPEEKLFF. CDR3 nucleotides: TGTGCCAGCAGCTTAGCCCCGGAGGAAAAACTGTTTTTT. The entire variable domain, with the rest obtained from reference TRBV7-9 and TRBJ1-4, is as follows: DTGVSQNPRHKITKRGQNVTFRCDPISEHNRLYWYRQTLGQGPEFLTYFQNEAQLEKSRLLSDRFSAERPKGSFSTLEIQRTEQGDSAMYLCASSLAPEEKLFFGSGTQLSVL.